Below are 20 T cell receptor beta chains sequenced from a single sample in a study of cytomegalovirus exposure and HLA in healthy donors. The PCR employed 60 Vbeta primers together with 13 Jbeta primers. This table comes from immunoSEQ multiplex PCR, and its TCRdb copy is limited to in-frame clones, with some not included. Of roughly 150,000 clones listed, around 83% are singletons. The specimen was PBMCs. Receptors were obtained from a man over 45 in good health and CMV-seropositive.

About this clone: One end of the junction does not line up with germline, which may come from a read error. The chain has TRBV15 and TRBJ2-1; TRBD1 might be the D (6 bases). CDR3 length: 17 residues. Germline V gene sequence: CDR1 LNHNV, CDR2 YYDKDF (reference sequence). CDR3 sequence: CATSGELGTHSYNEQFF. The CDR3 DNA reads as TGTGCCACCAGCGGAGAGCTCGGGACACACTCCTACAATGAGCAGTTCTTC. Full variable domain (outside the CDR3, taken from reference TRBV15 and TRBJ2-1): DAMVIQNPRYQVTQFGKPVTLSCSQTLNHNVMYWYQQKSSQAPKLLFHYYDKDFNNEADTPDNFQSRRPNTSFCFLDIRSPGLGDTAMYLCATSGELGTHSYNEQFFGPGTRLTVL.

V and J are TRBV28 and TRBJ2-7; D possibly corresponds to TRBD2 (5 bases). The CDR3 has 15 amino acids. The V gene lost 6 bases and the J gene lost 3 bases, with 18 bases spanning the gap. Germline V gene data show CDR1 as MDHEN and CDR2 as SYDVKM. CDR3 DNA sequence: TGTGCCAGCAGCATCCCCGGGGTTTCCGGCTACGAGCAGTACTTC. Protein sequence: CASSIPGVSGYEQYF.

The genes are TRBV19 and TRBJ2-5, with D perhaps TRBD2 (5 bases). Germline CDR1 reads LNHDA; CDR2 reads SQIVND (reference sequence). The CDR3 is 16 amino acids. Trimming took off 1 base at V and 5 bases at J, with 17 bases between the two ends. CDR3 region: CASSIVHGISRETQYF. The CDR3 bases are TGTGCCAGTAGTATAGTGCACGGGATTAGTAGGGAGACCCAGTACTTC.

This chain connects TRBV5-4 to TRBJ2-5; TRBD1 aligns across 7 bases. J was trimmed by 5 bases and V by 4 bases; bases with no gene match: 8. The CDR3 is 14 residues long. Germline-derived CDR1 and CDR2 are SGHNT and YYREEE (reference sequence). This chain's CDR3 is CASSRDRVRETQYF. CDR3 sequence (DNA): TGTGCCAGCAGCCGAGACAGGGTTCGCGAGACCCAGTACTTC.

The chain uses TRBV11-2 and TRBJ1-3, with a weak D call TRBD1 (6 bases). Germline-derived CDR1 and CDR2 are SGHAT and FQNNGV. Trimming removed 5 bases from V and 0 bases from J, with 11 bases in between. The CDR3 extends over 15 amino acids. CDR3 loop: CASSKTGTSGNTIYF. The DNA of the CDR3 is TGTGCCAGCAGCAAGACAGGAACCTCTGGAAACACCATATATTTT.

This rearrangement joins TRBV19 to TRBJ2-6; tentative D call: TRBD1 (6 bases). The CDR3 has 16 residues. Germline assignment: CDR1 LNHDA and CDR2 SQIVND (reference sequence). The V end lost 2 bases, the J end lost 3 bases, and 11 bases lay between the germline ends. The CDR3 region has the DNA TGTGCCAGTAGTATAAGGTCAGGGGATGGGGCCAACGTCCTGACTTTC. Translation gives CASSIRSGDGANVLTF.

This clone has only one observation. This sequence joins TRBV7-8 and TRBJ2-7; TRBD2 might be the D (6 bases). V lost 3 bases to trimming and J lost 1 base, with 10 bases between them. Germline values: CDR1 SGHVS, CDR2 FQNEAQ. This CDR3 spans 14 amino acids. CDR3 in amino acids: CASSFGDSSYEQYF. The CDR3 DNA sequence: TGTGCCAGCAGCTTTGGGGACTCTTCCTACGAGCAGTACTTC.

This sequence joins TRBV29-1 and TRBJ1-1, with D possibly matching TRBD1 (5 bases). CDR3 length: 11 residues. Germline V gene lookup returns CDR1 SQVTM and CDR2 ANQGSEA. Trimming removed 5 bases at V and 5 bases at J, with 9 bases between. The DNA for the CDR3 is TGCAGCGTTCAGGGAAGGACTGAAGCTTTCTTT. Translating gives CSVQGRTEAFF.

Concerning this clone: Other DNA sequences of this sample code for an identical CDR3. The chain joins TRBV27 to TRBJ1-1, with 7 bases matching TRBD1. This CDR3 region has 14 residues. The ends lost 5 bases at V and 4 bases at J; junction bases unmatched: 7. CDR1 and CDR2 from the germline V gene are MNHEY and SMNVEV (reference sequence). This CDR3 is CASSGNRGGTEAFF. As DNA, the CDR3 is TGTGCCAGCAGTGGGAACAGGGGAGGCACTGAAGCTTTCTTT.

V and J are TRBV10-3 and TRBJ2-5; 10 nucleotides line up with TRBD2. This CDR3 has 16 residues. CDR1 ENHRY and CDR2 SYGVKD come from the germline V gene. J was trimmed by 7 bases and V by 0 bases; bases with no gene match: 8. In DNA, the CDR3 is TGTGCCATCAGTGAGTCTTTCACTAGCGGGGAGGGGACCCAGTACTTC. Protein product: CAISESFTSGEGTQYF.

This chain connects TRBV9 to TRBJ2-1; tentative D call: TRBD2 (6 bases). Trimming took 0 bases from V and 7 from J, leaving 17 bases between them. The CDR3 loop spans 16 amino acids. Germline V gene lookup returns CDR1 SGDLS and CDR2 YYNGEE. CDR3 protein: CASSVASGLRDNEQFF. The CDR3, as DNA: TGTGCCAGCAGCGTAGCGTCGGGACTCCGGGATAATGAGCAGTTCTTC.

The V and J genes are TRBV6-5 and TRBJ2-4, with D possibly matching TRBD1 (6 bases). Germline CDR1 is MNHEY and CDR2 is SVGAGI. The CDR3 consists of 15 residues. V was trimmed by 4 bases and J by 3 bases, leaving 13 bases between them. The CDR3, as DNA: TGTGCCAGCAGTTTTTCCCGGGACAACAAAAACATTCAGTACTTC. It codes for CASSFSRDNKNIQYF.

The chain employs TRBV18 and TRBJ2-5, with unresolved D. Germline V lookup: CDR1 KGHSH, CDR2 LQKENI. There are 14 residues in the CDR3. Trimming pared 2 bases from V and 5 bases from J, leaving 12 bases between. CDR3 loop: CASSPGQYYETQYF. CDR3 nucleotides: TGTGCCAGCTCACCAGGCCAGTATTACGAGACCCAGTACTTC.

This clone was observed a single time. V and J are TRBV4-1 and TRBJ2-7; 11 bases match TRBD2. Trimming cost V 0 bases and J 4 bases; bases outside gene matches: 5. Germline V gives CDR1 MGHRA, CDR2 YSYEKL. The CDR3 loop spans 16 amino acids. In DNA, the CDR3 is TGCGCCAGCAGCCAAGATCCGGGACTAGCGGCTTACGAGCAGTACTTC. This encodes CASSQDPGLAAYEQYF.

The chain carries TRBV28 and TRBJ1-4, with D tentatively TRBD1 (6 bases). There are 14 residues in the CDR3. Looked up from germline, CDR1 is MDHEN and CDR2 is SYDVKM. V lost 5 bases and J 6 bases, leaving 13 bases between the germline ends. The chain's CDR3 is CASSATGVDEKLFF. The CDR3 nucleotides are TGTGCCAGCAGTGCGACAGGCGTAGATGAAAAACTGTTTTTT.

For this clone: At one boundary the junction diverges from the germline segment, which might be a read error. The chain uses TRBV7-9 and TRBJ2-7; D is perhaps TRBD1 (6 bases). This CDR3 is built from 13 residues. Germline CDR1 SEHNR, CDR2 FQNEAQ (reference sequence). As DNA, the CDR3 is TGTTCCAGCAACCCAGGGGTCGGGTACGAGCAGTACTTC. Translated, it gives CSSNPGVGYEQYF.

This clone was seen only once. The V call is TRBV18, the J call TRBJ2-7; D ambiguous. The ends were cut back, 6 bases at V and 6 bases at J, with 18 bases in the middle. CDR3 length: 14 amino acids. Germline CDR1 and CDR2: KGHSH and LQKENI. The CDR3 loop is CASSISPERGEQYF. For the CDR3, the DNA is TGTGCCAGCTCGATAAGCCCCGAAAGAGGCGAGCAGTACTTC.

The gene calls are TRBV30 and TRBJ1-2; 7 bases are a match to TRBD1. This CDR3 is 14 amino acids long. The J segment lost 3 bases and the V segment lost 3 bases, leaving 7 bases of the junction unmatched. CDR1 is GTSNPN, CDR2 SVGIG, per germline (reference sequence). The CDR3 sequence is CAWSRGQAYYGYTF. The CDR3 DNA sequence: TGTGCCTGGAGCCGAGGACAGGCGTACTATGGCTACACCTTC.

The sample holds a few counts of this clone. The chain carries TRBV5-1 and TRBJ2-1; TRBD2 is a possible D gene (6 bases). Germline-derived CDR1 and CDR2 are SGHRS and YFSETQ. Trimming took 0 bases from V and 5 from J, leaving 6 bases between them. This CDR3 is built from 13 residues. The CDR3 coding sequence is TGCGCCAGCAGCTTGGGACTAGACAATGAGCAGTTCTTC. It codes for CASSLGLDNEQFF.

The chain links TRBV4-3 to TRBJ2-2, with D possibly being TRBD2 (5 bases). Germline CDR1 and CDR2: LGHNA and YSLEER. This CDR3 has 16 amino acids. V shed 0 bases and J shed 4 bases, with 12 bases lying between them. CDR3: CASSQELVAPTGELFF. In nucleotides, the CDR3 is TGCGCCAGCAGCCAAGAGCTGGTAGCGCCCACCGGGGAGCTGTTTTTT.